This T cell receptor beta chain is from a study of blood T cell repertoires in COVID-19. Study in general: COVID-19 samples collected from the United States, Italy and Spain covered acute and convalescent phases.

Some clones are missing from TCRdb's copy, which holds only in-frame ones; the method was immunoSEQ multiplex PCR. Of 240,000 or so clones detected, around 85% appear once; the ten largest clones hold about 3%. Trimming took off 4 bases at V and 0 bases at J, with 18 bases between the two ends. The germline gives CDR1 SGDLS, CDR2 YYNGEE. This CDR3 spans 17 amino acids. The clonotype comes from a woman in her 30s who had recovered from COVID-19. Sequencing used peripheral blood. The chain employs TRBV9 and TRBJ2-3; unclear D gene. The CDR3 spells CASSPLARASSTDTQYF. The DNA for the CDR3 is TGTGCCAGCAGCCCTCTGGCTAGAGCGTCTAGCACAGATACGCAGTATTTT.